These T cell receptor beta chains were read from a single sample in a study of blood T cell repertoires in COVID-19. Profiling relied on immunoSEQ multiplex PCR, and the TCRdb table lists in-frame clones only, not all of them. The sample includes roughly 390,000 clones, 70% to 90% seen only once; the top ten take over 9.5%. Sequences were obtained from peripheral blood. These receptors all come from a woman aged 25 to 39 with COVID-19, enrolled during active disease. CDR3s include the opening cysteine and the closing phenylalanine or tryptophan. A D gene is named only where the DNA matches it firmly. Some rows mark clone size as missing; the rest say once, few, many or name a class of expanded clone.

D gene	V gene	J gene	clone size	CDR3 DNA	CDR3 protein
NA	TRBV19	TRBJ1-5	NA	TGTGCCAGTAGTACCTGGGAGGGGAATCAGCCCCAGCATTTT	CASSTWEGNQPQHF
TRBD2	TRBV18	TRBJ2-7	once	TGTGCCAGCTCACCACGTAATCCGGGACTAGTAGAAGAGCAGTACTTC	CASSPRNPGLVEEQYF
TRBD1	TRBV19	TRBJ1-3	few	TGTGCCAGTAGACCCAGGGGGTCTGGAAACACCATATATTTT	CASRPRGSGNTIYF
TRBD2	TRBV7-2	TRBJ2-7	NA	TGTGCCAGCAGCTTAGTTCCTAGCGGGAGTATCGAGCAGTACTTC	CASSLVPSGSIEQYF
TRBD1	TRBV14	TRBJ2-3	NA	TGTGCCAGCAGCCAAGGCAGGGGGCTGCTAGCTACGCAGTATTTT	CASSQGRGLLATQYF
NA	TRBV3-1/TRBV3-2	TRBJ1-2	NA	TGTGCCAGCAGCCGTGGACAGAACTATGGCTACACCTTC	CASSRGQNYGYTF
TRBD2	TRBV4-1	TRBJ2-2	NA	TGCGCCAGCAGCCAGGCCGGGAGGGCCGGGGAGCTGTTTTTT	CASSQAGRAGELFF
NA	TRBV9	TRBJ2-1	NA	TGTGCCAGCAGCGTCGCCTTACTAGGCAATGAGCAGTTCTTC	CASSVALLGNEQFF
TRBD1	TRBV15	TRBJ1-2	NA	TGTGCCACCAGCAGAGGGCGTCCCGGGACAGGGGAGGACTATGGCTACACCTTC	CATSRGRPGTGEDYGYTF
NA	TRBV24-1	TRBJ2-3	NA	TGTGCCACCAGTTCTGCAGGGGATGAGATAGATACGCAGTATTTT	CATSSAGDEIDTQYF
TRBD2	TRBV2	TRBJ2-5	NA	TGTGCCAGCGCGCGGGAGGGCCGGGAGACCCAGTACTTC	CASAREGRETQYF
TRBD2	TRBV15	TRBJ2-7	NA	TGTGCCACCAGCAGTGCCGAGGGGACTAGCGGAGCCCCCTACGAGCAGTACTTC	CATSSAEGTSGAPYEQYF
NA	TRBV7-9	TRBJ2-3	NA	TGTGCCAGCGCAGGAGGGACAGCCCTCACAGATACGCAGTATTTT	CASAGGTALTDTQYF
TRBD1	TRBV19	TRBJ1-5	NA	TGTGCCAGTAGTATATCAAGGACAGGCCTATGGGACCAGCCCCAGCATTTT	CASSISRTGLWDQPQHF
TRBD2	TRBV11-2	TRBJ2-7	NA	TGTGCCAGCAGCACCTCGGGAGGCTCCTACGAGCAGTACTTC	CASSTSGGSYEQYF
NA	TRBV25-1	TRBJ2-7	NA	TGTGCCAGCAGGGGGCCGCAATCAACCACCACCTACGAGCAGTACTTC	CASRGPQSTTTYEQYF
NA	TRBV24-1	TRBJ2-2	NA	TGTGCCACCAACACGAACACCGGGGAGCTGTTTTTT	CATNTNTGELFF
TRBD1	TRBV11-2	TRBJ1-2	NA	TGTGCCAGCAGCAACAGGGGTAACTATGGCTACACCTTC	CASSNRGNYGYTF
NA	TRBV6-5	TRBJ1-1	NA	TGTGCCAGCAGGGGGCTAATCGGTGAAGCTTTCTTT	CASRGLIGEAFF
NA	TRBV5-1	TRBJ2-7	NA	TGCGCCAGCAGCTTGGCTCCGCGGGGTTCGTGGGAGCAGTACTTC	CASSLAPRGSWEQYF
TRBD2	TRBV18	TRBJ2-1	NA	TGTGCCAGCTCACCAGAGGAGGGGACTAGCGAGCAGTTCTTC	CASSPEEGTSEQFF
TRBD2	TRBV28	TRBJ2-5	NA	TGTGCCAGCGGGACTAGCGGGAGGGAGGGTGAGACCCAGTACTTC	CASGTSGREGETQYF
TRBD2	TRBV7-6	TRBJ2-3	NA	TGTGCCAGCAGCTTAGGACTAGCGGGAGCGGCAGATACGCAGTATTTT	CASSLGLAGAADTQYF
TRBD1	TRBV28	TRBJ1-3	NA	TGTGCCAGCAGTCGGACAGGGAATTTTGGAAACACCATATATTTT	CASSRTGNFGNTIYF
TRBD2	TRBV2	TRBJ2-7	NA	TGTGCCAGCAGTGAAGGGTCGGGAGGGACCTACGAGCAGTACTTC	CASSEGSGGTYEQYF
TRBD1	TRBV9	TRBJ2-1	NA	TGTGCCAGCAGCGTTCCGGGACAGGGTCTGTTCTTC	CASSVPGQGLFF
NA	TRBV18	TRBJ2-5	once	TGTGCCAGCTCACTGAGTAGCGTAGAGACCCAGTACTTC	CASSLSSVETQYF
TRBD2	TRBV30	TRBJ2-1	few	TGTGCCTGGAGTGTCCGAGCGGGAGTTCACAATGAGCAGTTCTTC	CAWSVRAGVHNEQFF
TRBD1	TRBV28	TRBJ2-1	NA	TGTGCCAGCAGTCCACGACAGGGATGGGCAGGCAATGAGCAGTTCTTC	CASSPRQGWAGNEQFF
TRBD1	TRBV5-1	TRBJ1-6	NA	TGCGCCAGCAGCATAAAGACAGGGCAGAATTCACCCCTCCACTTT	CASSIKTGQNSPLHF
NA	TRBV5-1	TRBJ2-1	NA	TGCGCCAGCACCCGGGGGAGCGGCTCCGCTGAGCAGTTCTTC	CASTRGSGSAEQFF
NA	TRBV28	TRBJ2-3	NA	TGTGCCAGCAGCCGTACTAGTAAAATAGATACGCAGTATTTT	CASSRTSKIDTQYF
NA	TRBV7-8	TRBJ1-5	NA	TGTGCCAGCAGCCCCGGGACACGGTTTAGTAATCAGCCCCAGCATTTT	CASSPGTRFSNQPQHF
NA	TRBV18	TRBJ2-7	NA	TGTGCCAGCTCACCAAGCGCCTCCTCCTACGAGCAGTACTTC	CASSPSASSYEQYF
TRBD1	TRBV6-5	TRBJ1-4	NA	TGTGCCAGCAGTTACAGGACAGGGGGGAATAATGAAAAACTGTTTTTT	CASSYRTGGNNEKLFF
NA	TRBV24-1	TRBJ1-1	NA	TGTGCCACCAGTGACCCCTCGACAGGGAACACTGAAGCTTTCTTT	CATSDPSTGNTEAFF
TRBD2	TRBV24-1	TRBJ2-3	NA	TGTGCCACCAGTGATTTAGGCGGGAGGGCCACCGATACGCAGTATTTT	CATSDLGGRATDTQYF
TRBD2	TRBV18	TRBJ2-5	NA	TGTGCCAGCTCACCCTCGGGACTAGCGGGGAGAGAGACCCAGTACTTC	CASSPSGLAGRETQYF
NA	TRBV6-5	TRBJ1-3	NA	TGTGCCAGCAGTCCGACAACGAACTCTGGAAACACCATATATTTT	CASSPTTNSGNTIYF
NA	TRBV5-1	TRBJ2-1	NA	TGCGCCAGCAGCCCAGTTTCTAGCGCGGACGAGCAGTTCTTC	CASSPVSSADEQFF
TRBD1	TRBV24-1	TRBJ1-1	NA	TGTGCCACCAGCGAGGGGACAGGGCGCGACACTGAAGCTTTCTTT	CATSEGTGRDTEAFF
NA	TRBV18	TRBJ1-3	NA	TGTGCCAGCTCACCAGAGAAGTCCCCTGGAAACACCATATATTTT	CASSPEKSPGNTIYF
NA	TRBV28	TRBJ1-3	NA	TGTGCCAGCACCCTCGGGGGGTTCTCTGGAAACACCATATATTTT	CASTLGGFSGNTIYF
TRBD1	TRBV9	TRBJ1-2	NA	TGTGCCAGCAGCGTCAACCTCCGGGACAGGGGGCACACTAACTATGGCTACACCTTC	CASSVNLRDRGHTNYGYTF
TRBD2	TRBV9	TRBJ2-3	NA	TGTGCCAGCAGCGTAGCTGGACTAGCGGGAGTAGATACGCAGTATTTT	CASSVAGLAGVDTQYF
NA	TRBV7-8	TRBJ1-6	NA	TGTGCCAGCAGCTTACGAGGAGGGGCCTTTGCTTCACCCCTCCACTTT	CASSLRGGAFASPLHF
NA	TRBV28	TRBJ2-5	NA	TGTGCCAGCAGTACAGGGTTTGAGACCCAGTACTTC	CASSTGFETQYF
NA	TRBV6-2/TRBV6-3	TRBJ1-1	NA	TGTGCCAGCAGTTACGGCAGGGGGAACACTGAAGCTTTCTTT	CASSYGRGNTEAFF
NA	TRBV19	TRBJ1-1	NA	TGTGCCAGTAGTCCGCATCTTTCGGGGACTGAAGCTTTCTTT	CASSPHLSGTEAFF
NA	TRBV25-1	TRBJ1-4	NA	TGTGCCAGCAGTGACAGCGGACGGTATAATGAAAAACTGTTTTTT	CASSDSGRYNEKLFF